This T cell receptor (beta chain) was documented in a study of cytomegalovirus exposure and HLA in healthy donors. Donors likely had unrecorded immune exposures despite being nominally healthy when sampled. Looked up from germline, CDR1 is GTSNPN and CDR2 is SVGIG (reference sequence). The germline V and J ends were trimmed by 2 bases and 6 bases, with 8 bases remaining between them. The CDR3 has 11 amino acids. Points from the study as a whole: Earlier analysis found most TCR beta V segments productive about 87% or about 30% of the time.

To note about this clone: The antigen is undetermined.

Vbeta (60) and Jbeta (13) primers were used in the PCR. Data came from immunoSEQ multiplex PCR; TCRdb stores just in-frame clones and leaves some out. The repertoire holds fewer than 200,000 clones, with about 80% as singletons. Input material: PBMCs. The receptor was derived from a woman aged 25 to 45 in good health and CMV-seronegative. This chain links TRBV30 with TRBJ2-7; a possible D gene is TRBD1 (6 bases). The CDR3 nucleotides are TGTGCCTGGAGTCAGGGGACCGAGCAGTACTTC. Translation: CAWSQGTEQYF. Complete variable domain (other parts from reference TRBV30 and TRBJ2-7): SQTIHQWPATLVQPVGSPLSLECTVEGTSNPNLYWYRQAAGRGLQLLFYSVGIGQISSEVPQNLSASRPQDRQFILSSKKLLLSDSGFYLCAWSQGTEQYFGPGTRLTVT.